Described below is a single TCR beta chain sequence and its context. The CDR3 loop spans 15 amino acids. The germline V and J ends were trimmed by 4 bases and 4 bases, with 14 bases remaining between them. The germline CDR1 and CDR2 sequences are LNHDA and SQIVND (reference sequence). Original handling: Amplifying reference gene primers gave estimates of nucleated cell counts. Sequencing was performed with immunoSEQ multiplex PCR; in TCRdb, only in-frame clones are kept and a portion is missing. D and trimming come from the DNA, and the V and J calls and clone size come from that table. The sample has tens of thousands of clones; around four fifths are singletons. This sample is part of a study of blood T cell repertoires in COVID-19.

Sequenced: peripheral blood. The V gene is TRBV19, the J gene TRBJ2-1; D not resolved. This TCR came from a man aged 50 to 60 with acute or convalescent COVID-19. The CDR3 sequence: CASSSLRSSYNEQFF. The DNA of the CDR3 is TGTGCCAGTAGTAGCCTCAGGTCGTCTTACAATGAGCAGTTCTTC.